These T cell receptor beta chains were read from a single sample in a study of OX40 agonist ivuxolimab in advanced cancers. Sequencing used immunoSEQ multiplex PCR; TCRdb keeps in-frame clones, though not all of them. The data show 55,000 to 65,000 clones, with nearly 90% seen just once and under 0.4% held by the top ten. The sample was CD4+ or CD8+ T cells sorted from blood, taken in a trial of the OX40 agonist ivuxolimab. These receptors all stem from an adult with an advanced solid tumor such as melanoma, head and neck, liver or kidney cancer. CDR3s include the opening cysteine and the closing phenylalanine or tryptophan. The D gene is left open where the match is weak. Some rows mark clone size as missing; the rest say once, few, many or name a class of expanded clone.

j_gene,v_gene,abundance,d_gene,CDR3aa,CDR3nt
TRBJ1-4,TRBV9,.,.,CASTPTGTTNEKLFF,TGTGCCAGCACCCCTACCGGGACAACTAATGAAAAACTGTTTTTT
TRBJ2-5,TRBV4-1,.,.,CASSQIPPLETQYF,TGCGCCAGCAGCCAAATTCCACCTTTAGAGACCCAGTACTTC
TRBJ1-2,TRBV25-1,.,.,CASSPLGGGGYTF,TGTGCCAGCAGCCCTCTAGGGGGGGGAGGCTACACCTTC
TRBJ2-7,TRBV18,.,.,CASSPPNRAYEQYF,TGTGCCAGCTCACCACCGAACAGGGCCTACGAGCAGTACTTC
TRBJ1-1,TRBV25-1,once,TRBD1,CASRGQGNTEAFF,TGTGCCAGCAGGGGACAGGGGAACACTGAAGCTTTCTTT
TRBJ1-5,TRBV6-6,once,TRBD1,CASSSGQVTVGPQHF,TGTGCCAGCAGCTCGGGACAGGTGACGGTTGGGCCCCAGCATTTT
TRBJ1-1,TRBV18,.,.,CASSPTEGLNTEAFF,TGTGCCAGCTCTCCTACGGAGGGGTTGAACACTGAAGCTTTCTTT
TRBJ2-1,TRBV11-3,.,.,CASSLGSIEQFF,TGTGCCAGCAGCTTGGGATCGATTGAGCAGTTCTTC
TRBJ2-4,TRBV28,.,TRBD1,CASSGRDRENIQYF,TGTGCCAGCAGCGGGCGGGACAGGGAAAACATTCAGTACTTC
TRBJ1-6,TRBV7-2,.,.,CASSPELNPPLHF,TGTGCCAGCAGTCCGGAACTCAATCCACCCCTCCACTTT
TRBJ2-3,TRBV4-2,.,TRBD2,CASSQVRGGPDTQYF,TGTGCCAGCAGCCAGGTACGCGGGGGTCCAGATACGCAGTATTTT
TRBJ2-7,TRBV7-9,.,.,CASSFGGTYEQYF,TGTGCCAGCAGCTTTGGCGGAACCTACGAGCAGTACTTC
TRBJ1-4,TRBV7-6,once,TRBD1,CASSFRDRGEKLFF,TGTGCCAGCAGCTTTCGGGACAGGGGCGAAAAACTGTTTTTT
TRBJ1-4,TRBV5-8,.,.,CASSGGRGAGEKLFF,TGTGCCAGCAGCGGGGGCAGGGGAGCTGGAGAAAAACTGTTTTTT
TRBJ2-7,TRBV27,.,TRBD1,CASSRAAGGYEQYF,TGTGCCAGCAGCCGGGCGGCAGGGGGATACGAGCAGTACTTC
TRBJ2-7,TRBV11-2,.,TRBD1,CASSSPGTGSGQYF,TGTGCCAGCAGCTCACCGGGGACAGGCTCGGGGCAGTACTTC
TRBJ1-4,TRBV29-1,.,.,CSVEDLREKLFF,TGCAGCGTTGAAGATCTTCGAGAAAAACTGTTTTTT
TRBJ1-3,TRBV7-9,.,TRBD1,CASSSQGAATGNTIYF,TGTGCCAGCAGCTCCCAGGGGGCGGCGACTGGAAACACCATATATTTT
TRBJ2-1,TRBV7-2,.,.,CASSLRHEQFF,TGTGCCAGCAGCTTACGCCATGAGCAGTTCTTC
TRBJ2-1,TRBV9,.,.,CASSVARGDEQFF,TGTGCCAGCAGCGTAGCCCGCGGGGATGAGCAGTTCTTC
TRBJ2-7,TRBV2,.,TRBD1,CASRGQGVDEQYF,TGTGCCAGCAGGGGACAGGGGGTCGACGAGCAGTACTTC
TRBJ1-6,TRBV6-1,.,.,CASSGQGNSPLHF,TGTGCCAGCAGTGGCCAGGGAAATTCACCCCTCCACTTT
TRBJ2-7,TRBV2,.,.,CASSGGASYEQYF,TGTGCCAGCAGTGGGGGGGCGAGCTACGAGCAGTACTTC
TRBJ2-2,TRBV6-6,once,.,CASSPPSIGELFF,TGTGCCAGCAGTCCCCCGTCGATCGGGGAGCTGTTTTTT
TRBJ1-1,TRBV5-4,.,.,CASSLDVSTEAFF,TGTGCCAGCAGCTTGGACGTAAGCACTGAAGCTTTCTTT
TRBJ1-2,TRBV10-2,.,TRBD1,CASSNRGSGYGYTF,TGCGCCAGCAGTAACAGGGGAAGTGGCTATGGCTACACCTTC
TRBJ2-2,TRBV5-5,few,.,CASSWTGVSSSGELFF,TGTGCCAGCAGCTGGACTGGGGTCTCCAGCAGCGGGGAGCTGTTTTTT
TRBJ1-1,TRBV14,.,.,CASSQRAGRLNTEAFF,TGTGCCAGCAGCCAACGGGCGGGGAGGCTGAACACTGAAGCTTTCTTT
TRBJ1-2,TRBV7-2,.,.,CASSLAQAKGYTF,TGTGCCAGCAGCTTAGCGCAGGCCAAGGGGTACACCTTC
TRBJ2-2,TRBV6-4,.,TRBD2,CASSDSFRGGTNTGELFF,TGTGCCAGCAGTGACTCGTTCCGCGGGGGGACGAACACCGGGGAGCTGTTTTTT
TRBJ1-6,TRBV18,.,.,CASSPPQGLSGEGPLHF,TGTGCCAGCTCACCACCCCAGGGTTTGTCCGGGGAGGGACCCCTCCACTTT
TRBJ1-5,TRBV7-2,.,.,CASSPLGVWQPQHF,TGTGCCAGCAGCCCCTTGGGGGTCTGGCAGCCCCAGCATTTT
TRBJ2-7,TRBV19,.,TRBD1,CASRLRDRGSYEQYF,TGTGCCAGTAGGCTCCGGGACAGGGGTTCCTACGAGCAGTACTTC
TRBJ2-7,TRBV7-2,.,.,CASSLLAGSPPEQYF,TGTGCCAGCAGCTTATTGGCGGGAAGCCCGCCCGAGCAGTACTTC
TRBJ1-4,TRBV30,.,TRBD1,CAWNRDRGEKLFF,TGTGCCTGGAACCGGGACAGGGGTGAAAAACTGTTTTTT
TRBJ1-3,TRBV19,.,TRBD1,CASSGSGTASGNTIYF,TGTGCCAGTAGTGGGTCCGGGACAGCCTCTGGAAACACCATATATTTT